A single T cell receptor beta chain is shown here with its context. The antigen remains unidentified. TCRdb re-called the reads with MiXCR, one entry per CDR3 protein. The sample lists about 500,000 distinct CDR3 sequences, about 33% occurring once. This sample was included in a study of T cell repertoires in cytomegalovirus infection. The germline gives CDR1 MNHNS, CDR2 SASEGT. V trimming: 0 bases; J trimming: 5 bases; junction bases outside the gene matches: 0. The CDR3 length is 13 residues. The sample consisted of cultured PBMCs, taken from culture after CMV antigen stimulation. J is TRBJ2-5 and V is TRBV6-1; 7 bases agree with TRBD2. This clonotype originated in a human donor in good health (CMV status not recorded). Some clones in this sample may be carry-over from other donors' samples. As DNA, the CDR3 is TGTGCCAGCAGTGAAGCGGGAGGGGAGACCCAGTACTTC. This codes for CASSEAGGETQYF.